Presented here are 15 T cell receptor beta chains from one specimen sequenced in a study of blood T cell repertoires in COVID-19. Measured with immunoSEQ multiplex PCR; TCRdb has only the in-frame clones, and not every one. The data hold fewer than 350,000 clones, with around nine tenths observed a single time. Input material: peripheral blood. The receptor source for this set is a woman aged 25 to 39 with COVID-19, enrolled during active disease.

The gene calls are TRBV4-3 and TRBJ1-5, with 7 bases matching TRBD1. The germline gives CDR1 LGHNA, CDR2 YSLEER. V trimming: 0 bases; J trimming: 5 bases; junction bases outside the gene matches: 4. This CDR3 is 15 amino acids long. CDR3 coding DNA: TGCGCCAGCAGCCAAGATGGGACAGCGGATCAGCCCCAGCATTTT. It encodes CASSQDGTADQPQHF.

V usage is TRBV19 and J usage is TRBJ1-5, with 8 positions matching TRBD1. The CDR3 sequence is 15 residues long. In germline, CDR1 is LNHDA, CDR2 SQIVND (reference sequence). V trimming: 5 bases; J trimming: 9 bases; junction bases outside the gene matches: 12. CDR3 sequence: CASSFTGTGMGPQHF. CDR3 coding DNA: TGTGCCAGTAGTTTCACCGGGACAGGCATGGGGCCCCAGCATTTT.

This clone was detected only a few times. This rearrangement joins TRBV6-2 or TRBV6-3 to TRBJ1-5; TRBD1 is a possible D gene (5 bases). CDR1 is MNHEY, CDR2 SVGEGT, per germline. V was cut by 2 bases and J by 0 bases, with 8 bases left in between. This CDR3 is built from 15 residues. The CDR3 nucleotides read TGTGCCAGCAGTTACGCGACAGTTAGCAATCAGCCCCAGCATTTT. Residues: CASSYATVSNQPQHF.

A single count supports this clone. Here the CDR3 DNA reads TGTGCCAGCAGTCGCGGGACAGGGAGAGATGAAAAACTGTTTTTT. Its protein product is CASSRGTGRDEKLFF. The genes are TRBV6-5 and TRBJ1-4, with 9 bases aligning to TRBD1. CDR1 is MNHEY and CDR2 is SVGAGI in the germline V gene. Unmatched junction bases numbered 7, after V lost 5 bases and J lost 6 bases. This CDR3 spans 15 amino acids.

The gene calls are TRBV28 and TRBJ2-7; 11 bases are shared with TRBD1. V lost 5 bases, J lost 5 bases, and 11 bases stayed unmatched. This CDR3 has 16 residues. CDR1 is MDHEN and CDR2 is SYDVKM in the germline V gene. The CDR3 sequence: CASSQITPGQGDEQYF. The CDR3 DNA reads as TGTGCCAGCAGTCAAATTACGCCGGGACAGGGGGACGAGCAGTACTTC.

V is TRBV23-1 and J is TRBJ1-2; D may be TRBD1 (6 bases). TRBV23-1 is marked as an open reading frame, function uncertain. The CDR3 length is 15 residues. V was shortened by 2 bases and J by 4 bases, with 14 bases between the two germline ends. CDR3 DNA: TGCGCCAGCAGTCAACCTAAACAGGGCTGCTATGGCTACACCTTC. This codes for CASSQPKQGCYGYTF.

The chain carries TRBV19 and TRBJ1-1; unclear D gene. This CDR3 comprises 14 residues. The V gene's germline CDR1 is LNHDA and CDR2 SQIVND (reference sequence). V lost 4 bases and J 3 bases, leaving 12 bases between the germline ends. The CDR3 loop reads CASSKRSGDTEAFF. The CDR3 coding sequence is TGTGCCAGTAGTAAGCGATCCGGGGACACTGAAGCTTTCTTT. Looking up the rest from reference TRBV19 and TRBJ1-1 gives the full variable domain: DGGITQSPKYLFRKEGQNVTLSCEQNLNHDAMYWYRQDPGQGLRLIYYSQIVNDFQKGDIAEGYSVSREKKESFPLTVTSAQKNPTAFYLCASSKRSGDTEAFFGQGTRLTVV.

V gene TRBV27 combines with J gene TRBJ2-1; perhaps TRBD1 as D (5 bases). This CDR3 is 16 amino acids long. Trimming stripped 7 bases from V and 9 bases from J, with 25 bases between. CDR1 is MNHEY and CDR2 is SMNVEV in the germline V gene (reference sequence). The CDR3 nucleotides are TGTGCCAGCACCCATGGATGGGGCCGAAGGTTAAGTGAGCAGTTCTTC. Protein product: CASTHGWGRRLSEQFF.

A single count supports this clone. The genes are TRBV9 and TRBJ2-7; 8 bases map to TRBD2. CDR3 length: 16 residues. Looked up from germline, CDR1 is SGDLS and CDR2 is YYNGEE. Losses at the gene ends were 4 bases for V and 5 bases for J; bases not matched to a gene: 14. The CDR3 region has the DNA TGTGCCAGCAGCCGACACGGGGGGGACTTAAGCGACGAGCAGTACTTC. As protein: CASSRHGGDLSDEQYF.

This chain connects TRBV6-2 or TRBV6-3 to TRBJ1-1; D not resolved. V was clipped by 2 bases and J by 5 bases, with 9 bases between them. The CDR3 totals 13 residues. CDR1 is MNHEY and CDR2 is SVGEGT in the germline V gene. The CDR3 DNA is TGTGCCAGCAGTTACACCAGACAAACTGAAGCTTTCTTT. Amino acid sequence: CASSYTRQTEAFF.

The chain has TRBV6-5 and TRBJ1-1; 7 nucleotides agree with TRBD1. The length of the CDR3 is 14 residues. The junction had 4 bases not matched to a gene; V was cut back by 2 bases and J by 4 bases. Germline lookup yields CDR1 MNHEY and CDR2 SVGAGI. The CDR3 spells CASSYRQGRTEAFF. CDR3 DNA: TGTGCCAGCAGTTACCGACAGGGCCGCACTGAAGCTTTCTTT.

The rearrangement links TRBV28 to TRBJ2-3; no clear D gene. The CDR3 is 12 amino acids. Germline V gene sequence: CDR1 MDHEN, CDR2 SYDVKM. The ends were cut back, 3 bases at V and 6 bases at J, with 7 bases in the middle. The CDR3 sequence is CASSLEMDTQYF. The CDR3 DNA follows: TGTGCCAGCAGTTTGGAGATGGATACGCAGTATTTT.

This clone was picked up a small number of times. This rearrangement joins TRBV2 to TRBJ1-1, with a weak D call TRBD1 (5 bases). Trimming cost V 4 bases and J 3 bases, with 12 bases left between them. Per germline, CDR1 SNHLY and CDR2 FYNNEI. This CDR3 comprises 14 residues. In nucleotides, the CDR3 is TGTGCCAGCAGTGTTATGCAGGGTGACACTGAAGCTTTCTTT. Amino acid sequence: CASSVMQGDTEAFF.

The rearrangement uses TRBV6-1 and TRBJ2-2, with 10 nucleotides matching TRBD1. Germline V gene data show CDR1 as MNHNS and CDR2 as SASEGT. J lost 3 bases, V lost 4 bases, and 5 bases had no gene match. The CDR3 is 16 amino acids. The CDR3 reads CASSARQGADTGELFF. DNA for the CDR3: TGTGCCAGCAGTGCACGACAGGGGGCTGACACCGGGGAGCTGTTTTTT.

This chain joins TRBV5-1 and TRBJ2-3, with D possibly matching TRBD1 (6 bases). V was cut by 2 bases and J by 2 bases, with 9 bases left in between. The CDR3 has 14 residues. Germline V CDR1 and CDR2: SGHRS, YFSETQ. This chain's CDR3 is CASSLGGDTDTQYF. The CDR3 region has the DNA TGCGCCAGCAGCTTAGGGGGAGACACAGATACGCAGTATTTT.